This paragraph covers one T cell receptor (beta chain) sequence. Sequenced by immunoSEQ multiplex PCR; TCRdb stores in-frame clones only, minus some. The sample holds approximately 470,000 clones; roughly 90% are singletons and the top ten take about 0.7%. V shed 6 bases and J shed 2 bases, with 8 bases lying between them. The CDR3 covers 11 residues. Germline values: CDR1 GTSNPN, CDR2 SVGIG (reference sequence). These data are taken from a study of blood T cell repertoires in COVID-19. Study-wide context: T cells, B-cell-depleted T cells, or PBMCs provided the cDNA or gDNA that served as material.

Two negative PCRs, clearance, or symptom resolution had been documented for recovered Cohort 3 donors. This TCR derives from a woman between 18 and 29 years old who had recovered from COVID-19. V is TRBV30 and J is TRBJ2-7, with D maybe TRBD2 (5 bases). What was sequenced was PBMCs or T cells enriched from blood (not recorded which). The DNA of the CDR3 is TGTGCCTGTGCCGGGACCTACGAGCAGTACTTC. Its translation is CACAGTYEQYF.